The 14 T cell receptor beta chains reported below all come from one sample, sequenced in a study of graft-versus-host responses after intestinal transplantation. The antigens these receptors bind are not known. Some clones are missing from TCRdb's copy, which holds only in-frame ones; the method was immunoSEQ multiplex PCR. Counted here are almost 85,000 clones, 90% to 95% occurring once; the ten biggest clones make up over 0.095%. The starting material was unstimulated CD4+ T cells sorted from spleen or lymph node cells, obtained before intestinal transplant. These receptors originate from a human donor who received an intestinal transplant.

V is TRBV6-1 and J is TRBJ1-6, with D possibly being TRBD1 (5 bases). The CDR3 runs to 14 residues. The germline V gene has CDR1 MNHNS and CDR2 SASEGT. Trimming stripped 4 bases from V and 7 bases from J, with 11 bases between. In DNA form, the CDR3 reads TGTGCCAGCAGTGTTGGGGCAGGGAATTCACCCCTCCACTTT. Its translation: CASSVGAGNSPLHF.

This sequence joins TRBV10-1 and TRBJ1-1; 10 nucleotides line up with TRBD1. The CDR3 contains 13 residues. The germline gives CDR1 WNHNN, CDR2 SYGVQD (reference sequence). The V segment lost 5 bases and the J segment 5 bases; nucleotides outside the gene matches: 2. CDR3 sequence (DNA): TGCGCCAGCAGTCGGGGACAGGGGACTGAAGCTTTCTTT. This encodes CASSRGQGTEAFF.

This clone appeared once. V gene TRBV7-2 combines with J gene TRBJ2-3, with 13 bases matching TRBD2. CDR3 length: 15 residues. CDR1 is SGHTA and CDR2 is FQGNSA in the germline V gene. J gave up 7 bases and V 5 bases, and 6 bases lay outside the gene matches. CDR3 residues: CASSDPGLAGHTQYF. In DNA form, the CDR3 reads TGTGCCAGCAGCGATCCGGGACTAGCGGGGCATACGCAGTATTTT. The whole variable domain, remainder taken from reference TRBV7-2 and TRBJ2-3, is GAGVSQSPSNKVTEKGKDVELRCDPISGHTALYWYRQSLGQGLEFLIYFQGNSAPDKSGLPSDRFSAERTGGSVSTLTIQRTQQEDSAVYLCASSDPGLAGHTQYFGPGTRLTVL.

The CDR3 nucleotides read TGTGCCAGTAGTATGGCAGGGGCCTCTTTTTCGAACACCGGGGAGCTGTTTTTT. Amino acid sequence: CASSMAGASFSNTGELFF. V gene TRBV19 combines with J gene TRBJ2-2, with D perhaps TRBD1 (6 bases). Germline V gene data show CDR1 as LNHDA and CDR2 as SQIVND (reference sequence). Trimming pared 3 bases from V and 0 bases from J, leaving 17 bases between. The CDR3 has 18 residues.

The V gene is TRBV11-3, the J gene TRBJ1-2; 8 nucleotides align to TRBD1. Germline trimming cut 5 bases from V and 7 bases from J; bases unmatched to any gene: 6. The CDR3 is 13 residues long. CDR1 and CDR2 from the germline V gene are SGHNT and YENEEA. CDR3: CASSRGQGGGYTF. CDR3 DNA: TGTGCCAGCAGCAGAGGACAGGGTGGTGGCTACACCTTC.

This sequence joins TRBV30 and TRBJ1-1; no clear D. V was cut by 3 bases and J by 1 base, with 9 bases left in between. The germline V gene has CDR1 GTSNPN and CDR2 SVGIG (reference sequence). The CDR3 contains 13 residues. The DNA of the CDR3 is TGTGCCTGGAGCCTCGAGGGGAACACTGAAGCTTTCTTT. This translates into CAWSLEGNTEAFF.

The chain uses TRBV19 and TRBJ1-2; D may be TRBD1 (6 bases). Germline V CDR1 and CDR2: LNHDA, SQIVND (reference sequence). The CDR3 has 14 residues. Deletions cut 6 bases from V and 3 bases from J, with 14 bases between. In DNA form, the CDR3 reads TGTGCCAGTAGACCGGGACAAACGGACTATGGCTACACCTTC. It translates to CASRPGQTDYGYTF.

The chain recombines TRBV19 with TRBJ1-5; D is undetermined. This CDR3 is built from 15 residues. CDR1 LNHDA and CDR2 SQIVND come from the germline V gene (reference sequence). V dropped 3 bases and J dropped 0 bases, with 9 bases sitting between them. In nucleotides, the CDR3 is TGTGCCAGTAGTATTAACAGTTATAGCAATCAGCCCCAGCATTTT. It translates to CASSINSYSNQPQHF.

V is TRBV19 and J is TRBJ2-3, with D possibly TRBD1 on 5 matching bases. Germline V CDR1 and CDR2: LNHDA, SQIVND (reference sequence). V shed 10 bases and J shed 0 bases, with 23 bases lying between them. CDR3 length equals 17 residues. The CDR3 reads CATSDRGRYPSTDTQYF. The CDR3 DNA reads TGTGCCACCTCTGACAGAGGACGCTACCCTAGCACAGATACGCAGTATTTT.

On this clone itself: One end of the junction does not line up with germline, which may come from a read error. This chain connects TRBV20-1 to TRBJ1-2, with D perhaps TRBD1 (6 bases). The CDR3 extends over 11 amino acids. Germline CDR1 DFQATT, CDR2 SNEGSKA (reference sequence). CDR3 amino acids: CSAKGGMRASF. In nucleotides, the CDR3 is TGCAGTGCGAAGGGGGGGATGAGGGCTTCCTTC.

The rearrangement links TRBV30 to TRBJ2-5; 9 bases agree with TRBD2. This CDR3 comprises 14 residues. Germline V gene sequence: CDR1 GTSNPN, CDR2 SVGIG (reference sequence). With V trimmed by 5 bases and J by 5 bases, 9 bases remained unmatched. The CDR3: CAWAAGGAWETQYF. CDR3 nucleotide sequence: TGTGCCTGGGCCGCGGGGGGGGCGTGGGAGACCCAGTACTTC.

The CDR3 region has the DNA TGTGCCACCAGCAGAGAGTCAAGACTAGCGGGGGGCGGCTACGAGCAGTACTTC. It specifies CATSRESRLAGGGYEQYF. The chain carries TRBV15 and TRBJ2-7; 13 bases are a match to TRBD2. Unmatched junction bases numbered 8, after V lost 0 bases and J lost 3 bases. CDR3 length: 18 amino acids. The germline CDR1 and CDR2 sequences are LNHNV and YYDKDF (reference sequence). The complete variable domain, with remaining parts taken from reference TRBV15 and TRBJ2-7, reads DAMVIQNPRYQVTQFGKPVTLSCSQTLNHNVMYWYQQKSSQAPKLLFHYYDKDFNNEADTPDNFQSRRPNTSFCFLDIRSPGLGDTAMYLCATSRESRLAGGGYEQYFGPGTRLTVT.

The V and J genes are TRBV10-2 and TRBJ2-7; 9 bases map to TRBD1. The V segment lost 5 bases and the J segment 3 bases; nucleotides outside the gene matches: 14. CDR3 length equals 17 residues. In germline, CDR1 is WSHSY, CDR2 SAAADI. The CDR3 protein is CASSLKGQGSYVYEQYF. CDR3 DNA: TGCGCCAGCAGTCTAAAGGGACAGGGCTCTTACGTCTACGAGCAGTACTTC.

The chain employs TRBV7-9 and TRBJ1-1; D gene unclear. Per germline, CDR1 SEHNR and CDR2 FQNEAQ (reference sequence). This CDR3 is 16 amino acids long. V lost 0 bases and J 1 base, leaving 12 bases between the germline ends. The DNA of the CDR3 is TGTGCCAGCAGCTTAGCCGGGATTGAGGGGAACACTGAAGCTTTCTTT. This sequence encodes CASSLAGIEGNTEAFF.